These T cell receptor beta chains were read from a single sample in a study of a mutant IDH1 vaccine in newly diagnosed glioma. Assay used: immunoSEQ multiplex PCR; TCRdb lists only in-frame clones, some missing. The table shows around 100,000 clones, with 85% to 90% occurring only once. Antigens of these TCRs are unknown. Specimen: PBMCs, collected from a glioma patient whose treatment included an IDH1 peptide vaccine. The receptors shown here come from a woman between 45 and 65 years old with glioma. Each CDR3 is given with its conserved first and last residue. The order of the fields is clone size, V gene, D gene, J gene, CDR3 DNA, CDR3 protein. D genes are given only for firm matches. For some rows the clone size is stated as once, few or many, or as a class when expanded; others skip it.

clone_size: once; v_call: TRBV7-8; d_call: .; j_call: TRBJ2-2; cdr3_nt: TGTGCCAGCAGCTTTGCATGGGGTCCCCTCACCGGGGAGCTGTTTTTT; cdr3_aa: CASSFAWGPLTGELFF
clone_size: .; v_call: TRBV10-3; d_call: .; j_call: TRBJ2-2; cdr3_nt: TGTGCCATCAGTGCCCCGGAGAAATCCGGGGAGCTGTTTTTT; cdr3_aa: CAISAPEKSGELFF
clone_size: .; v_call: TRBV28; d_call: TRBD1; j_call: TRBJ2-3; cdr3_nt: TGTGCCAGCACCCGAGGGGGCTCAAGAAAAGATACGCAGTATTTT; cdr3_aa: CASTRGGSRKDTQYF
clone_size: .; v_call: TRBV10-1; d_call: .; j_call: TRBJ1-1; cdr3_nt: TGCGCCAGCTCGCCGGGACGGTCCACTGAAGCTTTCTTT; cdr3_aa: CASSPGRSTEAFF
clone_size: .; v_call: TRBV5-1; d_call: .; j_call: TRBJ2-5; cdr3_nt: TGCGCCAGCAGCCCCCCACCCCCGGGTCCAGAGACCCAGTACTTC; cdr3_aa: CASSPPPPGPETQYF
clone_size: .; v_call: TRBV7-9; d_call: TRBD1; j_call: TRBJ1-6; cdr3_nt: TGTGCCAGCAGCTCGACAGGGGGTAATTCACCCCTCCACTTT; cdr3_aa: CASSSTGGNSPLHF
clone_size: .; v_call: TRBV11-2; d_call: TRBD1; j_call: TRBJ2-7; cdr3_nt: TGTGCCAGCAGCTTCCTGACAGGGAGTGGCTACGAGCAGTACTTC; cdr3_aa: CASSFLTGSGYEQYF
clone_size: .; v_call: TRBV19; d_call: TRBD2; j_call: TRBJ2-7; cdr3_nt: TGTGCCAGTAGGCCGGGGAGCGGGAGGGCCTACGAGCAGTACTTC; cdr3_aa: CASRPGSGRAYEQYF
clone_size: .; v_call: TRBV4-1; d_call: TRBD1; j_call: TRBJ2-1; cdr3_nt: TGCGCCAGCAGCCTCACCATCTACAGGACAGGGGGCTCCTACAATGAGCAGTTCTTC; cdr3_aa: CASSLTIYRTGGSYNEQFF
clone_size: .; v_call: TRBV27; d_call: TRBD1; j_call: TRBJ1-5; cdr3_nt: TGTGCCAGCAGTTTGACAGGGGGCCATCAGCCCCAGCATTTT; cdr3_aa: CASSLTGGHQPQHF
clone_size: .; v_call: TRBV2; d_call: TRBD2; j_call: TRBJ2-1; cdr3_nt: TGTGCCAGCAGTCTACTAGCGGGAGAGAACAATGAGCAGTTCTTC; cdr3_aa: CASSLLAGENNEQFF
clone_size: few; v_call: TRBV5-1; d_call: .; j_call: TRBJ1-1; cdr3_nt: TGCGCCAGCAGCTTCCTCTTTAGCCGTCAGAACACTGAAGCTTTCTTT; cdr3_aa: CASSFLFSRQNTEAFF
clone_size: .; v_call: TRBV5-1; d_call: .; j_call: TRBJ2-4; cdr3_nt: TGCGCCAGCAGCTTGGCCGGGGGCAGGGACATTCAGTACTTC; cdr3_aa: CASSLAGGRDIQYF
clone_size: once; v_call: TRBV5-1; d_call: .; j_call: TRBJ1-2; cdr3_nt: TGCGCCAGCAGCTTTTGGCAGGGCTATGGCTACACCTTC; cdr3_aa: CASSFWQGYGYTF
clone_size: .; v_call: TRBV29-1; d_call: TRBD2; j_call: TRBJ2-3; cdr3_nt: TGCAGCGTTGGTCTAGCGGGGAACACAGATACGCAGTATTTT; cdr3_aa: CSVGLAGNTDTQYF
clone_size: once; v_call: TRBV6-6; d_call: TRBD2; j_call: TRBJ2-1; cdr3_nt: TGTGCCAGCAGTTACTCTCGCGGGAGCCATGAGCAGTTCTTC; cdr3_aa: CASSYSRGSHEQFF
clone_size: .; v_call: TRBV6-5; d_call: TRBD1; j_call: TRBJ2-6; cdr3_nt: TGTGCAGCGACAGGGCTGACCTCTGGGGCCAACGTCCTGACTTTC; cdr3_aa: CAATGLTSGANVLTF
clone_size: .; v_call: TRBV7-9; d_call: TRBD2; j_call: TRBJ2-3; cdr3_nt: TGTGCCAGCAGAGCTTCTACCTTTAGCGGGATAGAGGGGGATACGCAGTATTTT; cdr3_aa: CASRASTFSGIEGDTQYF
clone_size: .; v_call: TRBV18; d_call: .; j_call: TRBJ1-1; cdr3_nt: TGTGCCAGCTCACCACAACCCCTGGGGGGGGCGGGCACTGAAGCTTTCTTT; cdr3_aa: CASSPQPLGGAGTEAFF
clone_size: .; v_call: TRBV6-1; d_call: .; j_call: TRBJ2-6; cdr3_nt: TGTGCCACCACGAGGTCTGGGGCCAACGTCCTGACTTTC; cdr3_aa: CATTRSGANVLTF
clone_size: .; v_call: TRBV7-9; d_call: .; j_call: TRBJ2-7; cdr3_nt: TGTGCCAGCAGCTTACAAACTGTTTCCTACGAGCAGTACTTC; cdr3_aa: CASSLQTVSYEQYF
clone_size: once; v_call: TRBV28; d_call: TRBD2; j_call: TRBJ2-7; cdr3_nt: TGTGCCAGCAGCCCCACTAGCGGGAGGGCCTACGAGCAGTACTTC; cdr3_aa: CASSPTSGRAYEQYF
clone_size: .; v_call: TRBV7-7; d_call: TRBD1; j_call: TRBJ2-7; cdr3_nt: TGTGCTAGCAGTCCACTTGTTGGACAGGGGGCTTACGAGCAGTACTTC; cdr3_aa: CASSPLVGQGAYEQYF
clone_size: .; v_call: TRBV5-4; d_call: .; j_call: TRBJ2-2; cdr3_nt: TGTGCCAGCAGCCGAACGGTAACCACCGGGGAGCTGTTTTTT; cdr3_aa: CASSRTVTTGELFF
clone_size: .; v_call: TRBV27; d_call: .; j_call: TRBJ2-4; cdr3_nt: TGTGCCAGCAGTTGGGGGACGGCCAAAAACATTCAGTACTTC; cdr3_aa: CASSWGTAKNIQYF
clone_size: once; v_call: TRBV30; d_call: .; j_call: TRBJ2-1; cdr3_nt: TGTGCCTGGAGTGTCGGGCCTTACAATGAGCAGTTCTTC; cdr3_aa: CAWSVGPYNEQFF
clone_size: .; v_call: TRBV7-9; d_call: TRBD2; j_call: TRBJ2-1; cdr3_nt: TGTGCCAGCCGCGCGGGAGGGCTTGAGCAGTTCTTC; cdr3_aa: CASRAGGLEQFF
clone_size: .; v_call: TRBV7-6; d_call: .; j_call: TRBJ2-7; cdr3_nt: TGTGCCAGCAGCTTAGCGTTGACAGCGAGCTCCTACGAGCAGTACTTC; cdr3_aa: CASSLALTASSYEQYF
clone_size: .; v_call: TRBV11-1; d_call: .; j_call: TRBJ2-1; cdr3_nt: TGTGCCAGCAGCTTAGGGCTTTACAATGAGCAGTTCTTC; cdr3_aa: CASSLGLYNEQFF
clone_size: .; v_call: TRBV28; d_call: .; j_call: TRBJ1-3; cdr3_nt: TGTGCCAGTTTCCGAGTATTTGGAAACACCATATATTTT; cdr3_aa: CASFRVFGNTIYF
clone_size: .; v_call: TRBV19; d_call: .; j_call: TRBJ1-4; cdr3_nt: TGTGCCAGTAGTATCGGCCGATTTTTCGGTACTAATGAAAAACTGTTTTTT; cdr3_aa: CASSIGRFFGTNEKLFF
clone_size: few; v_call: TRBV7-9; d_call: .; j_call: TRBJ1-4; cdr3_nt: TGTGCCAGCAGCCCCAGCAGGGAAAAACTGTTTTTT; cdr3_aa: CASSPSREKLFF
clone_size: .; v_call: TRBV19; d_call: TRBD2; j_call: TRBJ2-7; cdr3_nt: TGTGCCAGTAGTATCGGAGCGGGAGTCGTGACCTACGAGCAGTACTTC; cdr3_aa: CASSIGAGVVTYEQYF
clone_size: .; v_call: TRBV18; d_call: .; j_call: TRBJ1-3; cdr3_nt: TGTGCCAGCTCACCCGACATATCGGACACCATATATTTT; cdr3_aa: CASSPDISDTIYF
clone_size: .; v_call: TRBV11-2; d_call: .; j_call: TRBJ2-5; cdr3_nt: TGTGCCAGCAGCCCCACGGGGGAGACCCAGTACTTC; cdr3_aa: CASSPTGETQYF
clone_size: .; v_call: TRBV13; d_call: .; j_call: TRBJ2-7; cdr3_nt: TGTGCCAGCAGCTTTTATGCGGGGAGCTCCTACGAGCAGTACTTC; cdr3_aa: CASSFYAGSSYEQYF
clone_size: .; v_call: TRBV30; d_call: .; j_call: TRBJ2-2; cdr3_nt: TGTGCCTGGACAACGAGAACGGACACCGGGGAGCTGTTTTTT; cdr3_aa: CAWTTRTDTGELFF
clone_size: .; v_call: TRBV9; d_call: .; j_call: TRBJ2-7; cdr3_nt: TGTGCCAGCAGCGTAGCCGTGAGCTCCTACGAGCAGTACTTC; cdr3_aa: CASSVAVSSYEQYF
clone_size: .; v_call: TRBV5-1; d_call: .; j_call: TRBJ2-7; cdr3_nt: TGCGCTTCCCCCCGGGTCTCCGAGCAGTACTTC; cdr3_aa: CASPRVSEQYF
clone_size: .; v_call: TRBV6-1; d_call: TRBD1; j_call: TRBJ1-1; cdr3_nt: TGTGCCAGCAGTGATCGGACAGGAGTGAACACTGAAGCTTTCTTT; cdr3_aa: CASSDRTGVNTEAFF
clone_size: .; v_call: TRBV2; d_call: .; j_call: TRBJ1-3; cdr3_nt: TGTGCCAGCAGTGAACTGATCCAGGGTTCTGGAAACACCATATATTTT; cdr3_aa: CASSELIQGSGNTIYF
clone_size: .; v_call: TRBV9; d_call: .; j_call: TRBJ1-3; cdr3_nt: TGTGCCAGCAGCGTAGAGGGGGAGAGAAACACCATATATTTT; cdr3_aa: CASSVEGERNTIYF
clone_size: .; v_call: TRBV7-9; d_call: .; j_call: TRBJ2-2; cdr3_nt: TGTGCCAGCAGCTTTATACAGGGAAGCGGGGAGCTGTTTTTT; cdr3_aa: CASSFIQGSGELFF
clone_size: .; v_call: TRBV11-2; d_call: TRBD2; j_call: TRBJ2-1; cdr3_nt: TGTGCCAGCAGCCCCGGCGGGCGGGAGCTCTCCTACAATGAGCAGTTCTTC; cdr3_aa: CASSPGGRELSYNEQFF
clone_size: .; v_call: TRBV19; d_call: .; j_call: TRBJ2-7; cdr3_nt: TGTGCCAGTAGTCGAGCAGAGCCCTACGAGCAGTACTTC; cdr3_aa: CASSRAEPYEQYF
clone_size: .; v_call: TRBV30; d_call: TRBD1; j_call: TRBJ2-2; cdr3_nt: TGTGCCTGGAGTTCAGGGGGCTCAAACACCGGGGAGCTGTTTTTT; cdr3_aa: CAWSSGGSNTGELFF
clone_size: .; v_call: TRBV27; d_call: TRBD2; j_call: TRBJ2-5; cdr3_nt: TGTGCCAGCGGCGGGGGAATACGGGAGACCCAGTACTTC; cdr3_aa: CASGGGIRETQYF
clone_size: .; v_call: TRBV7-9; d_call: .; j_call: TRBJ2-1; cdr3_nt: TGTGCCAGCAGCTGGATTCAGGGCGGCTACAATGAGCAGTTCTTC; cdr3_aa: CASSWIQGGYNEQFF
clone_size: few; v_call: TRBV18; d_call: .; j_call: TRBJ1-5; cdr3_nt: TGTGCCAGCTCACCACGGGGGGATTCCAGGAATCAGCCCCAGCATTTT; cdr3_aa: CASSPRGDSRNQPQHF
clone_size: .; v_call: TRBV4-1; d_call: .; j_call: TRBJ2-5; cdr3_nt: TGCGCCAGCAGCGACTTAGCTGGCTCCTCAGTACGTGAGACCCAGTACTTC; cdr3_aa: CASSDLAGSSVRETQYF
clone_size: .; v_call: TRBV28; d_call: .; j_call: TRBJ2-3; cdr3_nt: TGTGCCAGCAGTCCCCCCGGGGGCACAGATACGCAGTATTTT; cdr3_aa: CASSPPGGTDTQYF
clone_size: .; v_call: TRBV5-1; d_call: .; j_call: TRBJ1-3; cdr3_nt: TGCGCCAGCAGCTTGGCCGGACGGATCTCTGGAAACACCATATATTTT; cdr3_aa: CASSLAGRISGNTIYF
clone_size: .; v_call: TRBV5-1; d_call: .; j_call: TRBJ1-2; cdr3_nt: TGCGCCAGCAGCTCGGGTTTCCGAGAATTCTATGGCTACACCTTC; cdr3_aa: CASSSGFREFYGYTF
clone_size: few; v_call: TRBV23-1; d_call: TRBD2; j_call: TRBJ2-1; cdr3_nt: TGCGCCAGCAGTCAATCGTGGAAGCGGGAGGTCCGGATCCATGAGCAGTTCTTC; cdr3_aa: CASSQSWKREVRIHEQFF
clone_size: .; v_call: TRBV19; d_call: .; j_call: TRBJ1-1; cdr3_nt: TGTGCCAGTAGTAGCCCGGGACAATGGGCCACTGAAGCTTTCTTT; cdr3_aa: CASSSPGQWATEAFF
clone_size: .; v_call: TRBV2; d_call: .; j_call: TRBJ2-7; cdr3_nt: TGTGCCACGTCGACAGGGAGGGGCTACGAGCAGTACTTC; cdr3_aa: CATSTGRGYEQYF
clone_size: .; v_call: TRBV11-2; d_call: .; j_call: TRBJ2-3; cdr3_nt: TGTGCCAGCAGCTCTCAGAGTAGCGCAGATACGCAGTATTTT; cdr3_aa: CASSSQSSADTQYF
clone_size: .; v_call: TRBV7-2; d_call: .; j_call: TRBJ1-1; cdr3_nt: TGTGCCAGCAGCTTAGATGGGGCCGGGACTGAAGCTTTCTTT; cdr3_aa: CASSLDGAGTEAFF
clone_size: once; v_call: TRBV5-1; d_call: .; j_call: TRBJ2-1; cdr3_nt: TGCGCCAGCAGCGCAGCGGGCCTAAATAACTACAATGAGCAGTTCTTC; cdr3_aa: CASSAAGLNNYNEQFF
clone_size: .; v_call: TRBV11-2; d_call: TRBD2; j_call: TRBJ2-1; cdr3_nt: TGTGCCAGCAGCTCTGGACTAGCGGGAGGGAATGAGCAGTTCTTC; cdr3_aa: CASSSGLAGGNEQFF